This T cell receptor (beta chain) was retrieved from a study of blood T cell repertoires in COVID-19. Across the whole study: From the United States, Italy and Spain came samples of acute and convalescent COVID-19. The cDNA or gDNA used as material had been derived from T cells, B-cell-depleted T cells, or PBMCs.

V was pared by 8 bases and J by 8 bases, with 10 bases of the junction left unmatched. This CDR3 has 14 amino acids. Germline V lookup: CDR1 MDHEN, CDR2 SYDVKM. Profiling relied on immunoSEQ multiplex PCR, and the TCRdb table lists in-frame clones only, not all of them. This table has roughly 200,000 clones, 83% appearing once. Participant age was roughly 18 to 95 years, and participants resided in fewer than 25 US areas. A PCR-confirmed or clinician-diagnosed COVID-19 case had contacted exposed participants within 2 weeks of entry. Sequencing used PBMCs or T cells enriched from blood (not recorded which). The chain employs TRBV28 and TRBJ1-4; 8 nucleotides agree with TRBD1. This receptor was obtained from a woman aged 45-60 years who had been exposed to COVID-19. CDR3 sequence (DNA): TGTGCCAGCCACCCAGGGGGCGCGGGAGAAAAACTGTTTTTT. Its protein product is CASHPGGAGEKLFF.